A selection of T cell receptor beta chains follows, all from one sample in a study of blood T cell repertoires in COVID-19. Assay used: immunoSEQ multiplex PCR; TCRdb lists only in-frame clones, some missing. Here the sample spans approximately 150,000 clones, roughly 82% being singletons. Material: peripheral blood. The receptors originated from a man between 65 and 80 years old with acute or convalescent COVID-19. Each CDR3 is given without its conserved first and last residue. Fields, in order: V gene, J gene, CDR3 protein.

V gene: TRBV6-5; J gene: TRBJ2-7; CDR3 protein: ASSWSSSYEQY
V gene: TRBV7-9; J gene: TRBJ2-1; CDR3 protein: ASSPPRAGNEQF
V gene: TRBV18; J gene: TRBJ2-1; CDR3 protein: ASSPLSRENEQF
V gene: TRBV7-9; J gene: TRBJ1-5; CDR3 protein: ASSLTGQPQH
V gene: TRBV6-1; J gene: TRBJ2-3; CDR3 protein: ASSEGRTSDMTDTQY
V gene: TRBV4-2; J gene: TRBJ1-4; CDR3 protein: ASRGTGGNEKLF
V gene: TRBV7-3; J gene: TRBJ2-2; CDR3 protein: ASSPEGAGGELF
V gene: TRBV18; J gene: TRBJ2-3; CDR3 protein: ASSSGLTNTDTQY
V gene: TRBV2; J gene: TRBJ2-1; CDR3 protein: ASSGDRYNEQF
V gene: TRBV7-6; J gene: TRBJ2-1; CDR3 protein: ASSLGSDRAAYNEQF
V gene: TRBV3-1/TRBV3-2; J gene: TRBJ1-1; CDR3 protein: ASSFPGQGEAF
V gene: TRBV5-6; J gene: TRBJ2-1; CDR3 protein: ASSLGPTYNEQF
V gene: TRBV2; J gene: TRBJ1-6; CDR3 protein: ASSDRQSYNSPLH
V gene: TRBV29-1; J gene: TRBJ2-7; CDR3 protein: SVLVLAGETTKQY
V gene: TRBV5-4; J gene: TRBJ2-7; CDR3 protein: ASGLAGGLRNEQY
V gene: TRBV11-3; J gene: TRBJ2-2; CDR3 protein: ASSYRAGELF
V gene: TRBV5-1; J gene: TRBJ1-1; CDR3 protein: ASSSRQERGTEAF
V gene: TRBV6-5; J gene: TRBJ2-2; CDR3 protein: ASSYRQGGTGELF
V gene: TRBV7-3; J gene: TRBJ2-7; CDR3 protein: ASSLDTGPYEQY
V gene: TRBV6-5; J gene: TRBJ2-1; CDR3 protein: ASSSSGLAGGGEQF
V gene: TRBV7-3; J gene: TRBJ2-2; CDR3 protein: ASSLTSRNTGELF
V gene: TRBV28; J gene: TRBJ2-3; CDR3 protein: ASRPYRASTDTQY
V gene: TRBV6-1; J gene: TRBJ2-5; CDR3 protein: ASSELGAGTQY
V gene: TRBV29-1; J gene: TRBJ1-1; CDR3 protein: SVEPSGTGAEAF
V gene: TRBV7-3; J gene: TRBJ2-1; CDR3 protein: ASSEQGVRDEQF
V gene: TRBV5-1; J gene: TRBJ2-2; CDR3 protein: ASSLSVLANTGELF
V gene: TRBV6-6; J gene: TRBJ1-5; CDR3 protein: ASNDRVNQPQH
V gene: TRBV7-3; J gene: TRBJ2-5; CDR3 protein: ASRQPGGRDQETQY
V gene: TRBV4-2; J gene: TRBJ1-2; CDR3 protein: ASSQVQGIYGYT
V gene: TRBV28; J gene: TRBJ1-4; CDR3 protein: ASSLGQENEKLF
V gene: TRBV7-3; J gene: TRBJ2-7; CDR3 protein: ASSIVAGGGEQY
V gene: TRBV7-3; J gene: TRBJ2-7; CDR3 protein: ASSSRAGGNEQY
V gene: TRBV27; J gene: TRBJ2-3; CDR3 protein: ASSYRGTDTQY
V gene: TRBV9; J gene: TRBJ1-2; CDR3 protein: ASSVPSLGADYGYT
V gene: TRBV3-1/TRBV3-2; J gene: TRBJ2-1; CDR3 protein: ASSQEFQTNEQF
V gene: TRBV5-1; J gene: TRBJ2-5; CDR3 protein: ASSLPGGGETQY
V gene: TRBV6-5; J gene: TRBJ1-3; CDR3 protein: ASTRATGSGNTIY
V gene: TRBV5-5; J gene: TRBJ2-7; CDR3 protein: ASSLSSQVQYEQY
V gene: TRBV6-5; J gene: TRBJ2-7; CDR3 protein: ASSYGRQGSYEQY
V gene: TRBV7-7; J gene: TRBJ1-6; CDR3 protein: ASSRPAYSYNSPLH
V gene: TRBV5-4; J gene: TRBJ1-1; CDR3 protein: ASSFRGEAAPEAF
V gene: TRBV5-1; J gene: TRBJ1-3; CDR3 protein: ASSPDSHSAIY
V gene: TRBV9; J gene: TRBJ1-2; CDR3 protein: ASSVEPIVGQGYFGYT
V gene: TRBV19; J gene: TRBJ2-7; CDR3 protein: ASSSQGALYEQY
V gene: TRBV3-1/TRBV3-2; J gene: TRBJ1-1; CDR3 protein: ASSHSFTEAF
V gene: TRBV7-2; J gene: TRBJ2-7; CDR3 protein: ASSRDAYEQY
V gene: TRBV11-3; J gene: TRBJ2-5; CDR3 protein: ASSSQGGLSETQY
V gene: TRBV18; J gene: TRBJ2-6; CDR3 protein: ASSPGAGGANVLT
V gene: TRBV15; J gene: TRBJ2-7; CDR3 protein: ATSRGTSGATFYEQY
V gene: TRBV19; J gene: TRBJ1-5; CDR3 protein: ASRVDRLNQPQH
V gene: TRBV7-8; J gene: TRBJ1-2; CDR3 protein: ASSFVADRADGYT
V gene: TRBV19; J gene: TRBJ1-6; CDR3 protein: ASRNRDREGTLH
V gene: TRBV2; J gene: TRBJ1-6; CDR3 protein: ATNDRGVNSPLH
V gene: TRBV2; J gene: TRBJ1-3; CDR3 protein: ASSATGGALGNTIY
V gene: TRBV7-9; J gene: TRBJ2-3; CDR3 protein: ASSLALVWSTDTQY
V gene: TRBV6-6; J gene: TRBJ2-7; CDR3 protein: ASRQQGDEQY
V gene: TRBV12-5; J gene: TRBJ2-2; CDR3 protein: ASGLWPNTGELF